This TCR beta chain comes out of a study of blood T cell repertoires in COVID-19 (dated by TCRdb to 2020 to 2021). Describing the broader study: Samples from collaborators originated in the United States, Italy and Spain and spanned both the acute and convalescent phases of COVID-19. The prospective study material was composed of cDNA or gDNA derived from T cells, B-cell-depleted T cells, or PBMCs. Subjects who had been exposed to COVID-19, were actively infected with it, or had recovered from it provided the deeply sampled blood TCRbeta repertoires that made up the dataset. The repertoires were made available in a free public database intended to serve as a resource for research on the immune response to SARS-CoV-2. Samples came from the ongoing ImmuneRACE study (first 160 participants) plus 1,254 subjects from 6 global collaborators. Nearly every sample came with metadata listing a de-identified subject ID, COVID-19 status, age in years and sex. Where HLA class I and class II types were available, the types were taken from metadata supplied by the sample provider, not from assay-based typing.

Participants in the prospective study were enrolled through a virtual design, were aged roughly 18 to 100 years, and lived in about 25 United States geographic areas. To assign participants to cohorts, the prospective study relied on clinical history that participants themselves reported in a screening survey and a study questionnaire. For ImmuneRACE Cohort 3, a participant was defined as recovered based on two consecutive negative NP/OP PCR tests, clearance by a healthcare professional, or resolution of symptoms. In the prospective study, whole blood, serum and a nasopharyngeal or oropharyngeal swab were collected from each participant by mobile phlebotomists. Additional blood draws and questionnaires over an approximately 2-month period could optionally be provided by prospective study participants. Blood samples from the prospective study were shipped frozen or at room temperature prior to DNA extraction.

TCRbeta CDR3 regions were amplified from genomic DNA using the immunoSEQ Assay, a bias-controlled multiplex PCR. Turning to the authors' computational methods: The number of nucleated cells in each sample was estimated by amplification of reference gene primers within the assay. To quantify the absolute abundance of each unique TCRbeta CDR3 rearrangement, sequence reads were collapsed and filtered. For each sample, productive Simpson clonality was calculated as the square root of Simpson's diversity index over productive rearrangements. In its TCRdb copy, this immuneACCESS table keeps in-frame sequences only and misses some clones. Where compared with another copy, unresolved V genes explain less than half of these, and the others have no known cause. The DNA was the basis for D and trimming; V, J and clone size are from that table. The sample includes about 230,000 clones, with under 90% observed a single time. The ten largest clones add up to approximately 2% of the sample.

Regarding this clone: What this receptor recognizes is not known. Nothing much larger sits one base from this clone, and base qualities are not available.

Here is what the overall study found, with its caveats: Clinical and demographic metadata were provided uncurated, with the amount varying by source and participant.

Germline trimming: 0 bases from V, 3 bases from J; junction bases outside gene matches: 4. According to the germline V gene, CDR1 reads SGDLS and CDR2 reads YYNGEE. Spanning cysteine to phenylalanine, the CDR3 consists of 15 amino acids. Just CDR3 DNA is preserved here, 45 bases in frame from base 1. The material sequenced was PBMCs or T cells enriched from blood (not recorded which). Recombination joined TRBV9 with TRBJ2-3, with 7 bases aligning to TRBD1. The TCR comes from a man between 60 and 75 years old who had recovered from COVID-19. The bases are TGTGCCAGCAGCGTAGATCACAGGGGAACAGATACGCAGTATTTT. The encoded protein is CASSVDHRGTDTQYF.